The clone carrying this T cell receptor beta chain has ten or more counts. Its matching antigen is unknown. This entry belongs to a study of CD8+CD57+ T cells in acquired aplastic anemia. Background on the study: Roughly 3.2 ug was the average amount of DNA from sorted CD4+ and CD8+ cells. Researchers reported that healthy donors averaged around 10 million reads for CD4+ cells. Study-level points and caveats: Overlapping CD8+ CDR3 repertoires of patients and controls contained nearly 30 shared sequences.

Genomic DNA constituted the template upon which TCR beta VDJ and CDR3 profiling was performed. TCRdb analysed the reads with MiXCR anew, one entry per CDR3 protein. Of about 220,000 distinct CDR3 sequences in the sample, 34% were seen once. The V gene end was trimmed by 5 bases and the J gene end by 6 bases; junction bases not matched to a gene: 10. The CDR3 spans 14 residues. CDR1 is SEHNR, CDR2 FQNEAQ, per germline (reference sequence). Material: sorted CD4+, CD8+, or CD8+CD57+ T cells (not recorded which) from PBMCs. The clonotype comes from a human donor in good health, serving as a control. The chain links TRBV7-9 to TRBJ2-7, with 7 bases aligning to TRBD1. The CDR3 DNA reads as TGTGCCAGCAGCCGGGACAGTTTGCCCCGCGAGCAGTACTTC. This translates into CASSRDSLPREQYF.